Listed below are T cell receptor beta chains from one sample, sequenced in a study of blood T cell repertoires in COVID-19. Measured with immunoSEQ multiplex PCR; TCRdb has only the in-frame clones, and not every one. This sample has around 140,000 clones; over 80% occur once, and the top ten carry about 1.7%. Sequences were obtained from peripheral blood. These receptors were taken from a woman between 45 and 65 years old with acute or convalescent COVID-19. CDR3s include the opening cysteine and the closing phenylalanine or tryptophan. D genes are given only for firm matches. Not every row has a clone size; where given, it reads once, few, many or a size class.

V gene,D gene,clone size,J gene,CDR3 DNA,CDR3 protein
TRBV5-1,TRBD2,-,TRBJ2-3,TGCGCCAGCAGCAAGGCCGGGGGGAAGACAGATACGCAGTATTTT,CASSKAGGKTDTQYF
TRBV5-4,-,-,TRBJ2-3,TGTGCCAGCAGCTTGTCCATACACACATCTACAGATACGCAGTATTTT,CASSLSIHTSTDTQYF
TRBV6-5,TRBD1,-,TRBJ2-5,TGTGCCAGCAGCGCGTGGACAGGGTTTCAAGAGACCCAGTACTTC,CASSAWTGFQETQYF
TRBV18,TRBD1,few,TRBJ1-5,TGTGCCAGCTCAGGGGGACAGGGCTCCGGACAGCCCCAGCATTTT,CASSGGQGSGQPQHF
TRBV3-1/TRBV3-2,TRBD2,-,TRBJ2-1,TGTGCCAGCAGCCTTGGACTAGCGATATACAATGAGCAGTTCTTC,CASSLGLAIYNEQFF
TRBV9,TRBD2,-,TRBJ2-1,TGTGCCAGCACGGGGGGAGCGTACAATGAGCAGTTCTTC,CASTGGAYNEQFF
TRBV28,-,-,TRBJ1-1,TGTGCCAGCAGTTTCGAAGGGAGTGCCGGTACTGAAGCTTTCTTT,CASSFEGSAGTEAFF
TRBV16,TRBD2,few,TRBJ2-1,TGTGCCAGCAGCCACCCGACTAGCGGGAACAATGAGCAGTTCTTC,CASSHPTSGNNEQFF
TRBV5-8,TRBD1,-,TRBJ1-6,TGTGCCAGCAGCTCAAGGGGACAGGGTAACTCACCCCTCCACTTT,CASSSRGQGNSPLHF
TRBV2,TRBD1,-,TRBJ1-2,TGTGCCAGCAGTGCCGCGACAGGGGTTTTTTACACCTTC,CASSAATGVFYTF
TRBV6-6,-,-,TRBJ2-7,TGTGCCAGCAACCTCACCCCCGGCGAGCAGTACTTC,CASNLTPGEQYF
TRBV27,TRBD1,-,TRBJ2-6,TGTGCCAGCAGTTTAAACAGGGGAACTGGGGCCAACGTCCTGACTTTC,CASSLNRGTGANVLTF
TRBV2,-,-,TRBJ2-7,TGTGCCAGCAGTAGGACAGTTGAGCAGTACTTC,CASSRTVEQYF
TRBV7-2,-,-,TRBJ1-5,TGTGCCAGCAGCTTGGGCACAGGGCCCTCGGATCAGCCCCAGCATTTT,CASSLGTGPSDQPQHF
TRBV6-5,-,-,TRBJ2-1,TGTGCCAGCAGTTTCCTCCATGAGCAGTTCTTC,CASSFLHEQFF
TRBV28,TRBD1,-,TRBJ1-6,TGTGCCAGCAGGGTCCCCGGGACAGGGAATTCACCCCTCCACTTT,CASRVPGTGNSPLHF
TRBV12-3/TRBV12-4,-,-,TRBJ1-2,TGTGCCAGTAGACAGATGACTAACTATGGCTACACCTTC,CASRQMTNYGYTF
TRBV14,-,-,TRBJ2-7,TGTGCCAGCAGCCAGAGACAGGGAGGAGGCGAGCAGTACTTC,CASSQRQGGGEQYF
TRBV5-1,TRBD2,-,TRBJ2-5,TGCGCCAGCAGCTTGGTTCCTAGCGGGGGCCAAGAGACCCAGTACTTC,CASSLVPSGGQETQYF
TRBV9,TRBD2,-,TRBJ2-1,TGTGCCAGCAGCGTAGACGGACTAGCGGGGGGTAACGAGCAGTTCTTC,CASSVDGLAGGNEQFF
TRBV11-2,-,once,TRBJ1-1,TGTGCCAGCAGACAAATCCCCAGGACGTGGAGGGCTTTCTTT,CASRQIPRTWRAFF
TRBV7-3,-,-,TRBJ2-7,TGTGCCAGCAGCTTAACCCATGATAAACTCTACGAGCAGTACTTC,CASSLTHDKLYEQYF
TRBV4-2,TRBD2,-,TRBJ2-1,TGTGCCAGCAGCCAAGCTCCGGGACTAGCGGGATCCCCCTACAATGAGCAGTTCTTC,CASSQAPGLAGSPYNEQFF
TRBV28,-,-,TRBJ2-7,TGTGCCAGCAGCTTACTCAGGGCCACCTACGAGCAGTACTTC,CASSLLRATYEQYF
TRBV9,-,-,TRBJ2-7,TGTGCCAGCAGCGTAGCGAGGAGCTCCTACGAGCAGTACTTC,CASSVARSSYEQYF
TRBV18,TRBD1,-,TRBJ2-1,TGTGCCAGCTCACAAGGACAGGGGATGATCAATGAGCAGTTCTTC,CASSQGQGMINEQFF
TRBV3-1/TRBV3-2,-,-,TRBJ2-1,TGTGCCAGCAGCACGGTTGCCTCCTACAATGAGCAGTTCTTC,CASSTVASYNEQFF
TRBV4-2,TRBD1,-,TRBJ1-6,TGTGCCAGCAGCCAAGACGGACAGGGGAATTCACCCCTCCACTTT,CASSQDGQGNSPLHF
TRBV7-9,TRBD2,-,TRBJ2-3,TGTGCCAGCCGAACCTGGACTAGCGGGGGGGCTGATACGCAGTATTTT,CASRTWTSGGADTQYF
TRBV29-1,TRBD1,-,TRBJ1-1,TGCAGCGTTGCCGAGCAGGGGGGTCATCGAGAAGCTTTCTTT,CSVAEQGGHREAFF
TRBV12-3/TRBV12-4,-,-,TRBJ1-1,TGTGCCAGCAGCCAACAGGTGAACACTGAAGCTTTCTTT,CASSQQVNTEAFF
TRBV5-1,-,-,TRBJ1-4,TGCGCCAGCAGCCCTTTTGCCCTAAATGAAAAACTGTTTTTT,CASSPFALNEKLFF
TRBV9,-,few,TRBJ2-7,TGTGCCAGCAGCCCGGGTGGCTCCTACGAGCAGTACTTC,CASSPGGSYEQYF
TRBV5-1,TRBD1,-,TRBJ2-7,TGCGCCAGCAGCTCGGGACAGGCCAACCCCTACGAGCAGTACTTC,CASSSGQANPYEQYF
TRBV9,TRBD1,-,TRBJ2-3,TGTGCCAGCAGCGTAACAAAGACAGGGGAAGGGACAGATACGCAGTATTTT,CASSVTKTGEGTDTQYF
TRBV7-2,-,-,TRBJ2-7,TGTGCCAGCAGCTTAGCCACAGCACCTTCCTACGAGCAGTACTTC,CASSLATAPSYEQYF
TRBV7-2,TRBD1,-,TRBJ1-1,TGTGCCAGCAGATCCGACAGGGTGGGTGGCACTGAAGCTTTCTTT,CASRSDRVGGTEAFF
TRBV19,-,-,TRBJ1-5,TGTGCCAGTAATCTCTTCAATCAGCCCCAGCATTTT,CASNLFNQPQHF
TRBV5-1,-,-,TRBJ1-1,TGCGCCAGCAGCTTGGACAGGGTATTTGACACTGAAGCTTTCTTT,CASSLDRVFDTEAFF
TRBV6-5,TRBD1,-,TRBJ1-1,TGTGCCAGCCTAGCCTCAGGGGGTACTGAAGCTTTCTTT,CASLASGGTEAFF
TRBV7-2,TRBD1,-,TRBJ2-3,TGTGCCAGCAGCTTAGGAGGGACAGAGATCACAGATACGCAGTATTTT,CASSLGGTEITDTQYF
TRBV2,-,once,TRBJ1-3,TGTGCCAGCAGTGATCGGTCCTCTGGAAACACCATATATTTT,CASSDRSSGNTIYF
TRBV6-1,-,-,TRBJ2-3,TGTGCCAGCAGTGATTTAGTGAGAACGCAGTATTTT,CASSDLVRTQYF
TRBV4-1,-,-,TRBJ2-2,TGCGCCAGCAGCCAACTAGGCACCCTATTGTCCACCGGGGAGCTGTTTTTT,CASSQLGTLLSTGELFF
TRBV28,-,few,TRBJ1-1,TGTGCCAGCCGCCGGGAGGGGGGAATGAACACTGAAGCTTTCTTT,CASRREGGMNTEAFF
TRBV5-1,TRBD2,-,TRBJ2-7,TGCGCCAGCAGCTTGGGAACGGGAGGGGGATACGAGCAGTACTTC,CASSLGTGGGYEQYF
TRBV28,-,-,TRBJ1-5,TGTGCCAGCAGTTTAAGTGGTGTCGGGGGATATCAGCCCCAGCATTTT,CASSLSGVGGYQPQHF
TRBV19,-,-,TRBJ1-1,TGTGCCACCTCCCAAAGGGACTTTTCTGAAGCTTTCTTT,CATSQRDFSEAFF